One T cell receptor beta chain is described in this entry. Its antigen has not been determined. The CDR3 runs 14 residues from the cysteine to the phenylalanine. Solely the CDR3 DNA is kept, with 42 bases framed from the first base. V is pared back by 6 bases and J by 2 bases, with 13 bases lying between the germline termini. CDR1 LNHDA and CDR2 SQIVND are derived from the germline V gene (reference sequence). Library preparation was by the immunoSEQ multiplex PCR assay. Drawn from immuneACCESS, this table holds only the in-frame rearrangements with V and J called that TCRdb kept. Clones are partly lost; checked studies trace under half to an unresolved V gene and leave the rest unexplained. The sample's table lists a count of about 200,000 clones. The ten largest clones add up to approximately 2.2% of the sample. These data originate in a study of control samples from healthy donors and cancer patients (TCRdb year 2020).

The sample consisted of blood. The clonotype comes from a woman in her 30s in good health. The rearrangement joined TRBV19 to TRBJ1-2; the D gene is possibly TRBD1, with 5 bases matching. Here the CDR3 is given as CASRRQSGNYGYTF. DNA sequence: TGTGCCAGTAGGCGTCAGTCAGGGAACTATGGCTACACCTTC.